One sample yielded the 16 T cell receptor beta chains listed below, sequenced in a study of blood T cell repertoires in COVID-19. Clones were read by immunoSEQ multiplex PCR, and TCRdb kept only the in-frame ones, dropping some. The table lists hundreds of thousands of clones, around 82% of them singletons. Sequences were obtained from peripheral blood. The origin of the receptors is a middle-aged woman with active or convalescent COVID-19.

V gene TRBV2 combines with J gene TRBJ1-4; tentative D call: TRBD1 (6 bases). The CDR3 has 15 amino acids. The V and J ends lost 6 bases and 6 bases respectively, with 17 bases between them. Germline V gene lookup returns CDR1 SNHLY and CDR2 FYNNEI. The CDR3 loop reads CASSGPGRGDEKLFF. CDR3 coding DNA: TGTGCCAGCAGCGGCCCGGGCAGGGGTGATGAAAAACTGTTTTTT. Based on the CDR3 plus reference TRBV2 and TRBJ1-4, the full variable domain is EPEVTQTPSHQVTQMGQEVILRCVPISNHLYFYWYRQILGQKVEFLVSFYNNEISEKSEIFDDQFSVERPDGSNFTLKIRSTKLEDSAMYFCASSGPGRGDEKLFFGSGTQLSVL.

V is TRBV30 and J is TRBJ1-5; 7 bases map to TRBD1. V shed 2 bases and J 6 bases; nucleotides not matched to a gene: 7. CDR1 and CDR2 from the germline V gene are GTSNPN and SVGIG (reference sequence). There are 14 residues in the CDR3. The CDR3 reads CAWSPGQWGQPQHF. CDR3 nucleotide sequence: TGTGCCTGGAGTCCGGGACAGTGGGGTCAGCCCCAGCATTTT.

The chain combines TRBV7-9 with TRBJ1-3; no reliable D call. The DNA end lines up better with TRBJ2-2; the J call may be wrong. Germline values: CDR1 SEHNR, CDR2 FQNEAQ (reference sequence). CDR3 length: 14 residues. CDR3 nucleotides: TGTGCCAGCAGCTTAGAAGCGACCACCGGGGAGCTGTTTTTT. This sequence encodes CASSLEATTGELFF.

The chain has TRBV6-5 and TRBJ2-7; D uncertain. The CDR3 spans 12 residues. Germline V gene lookup returns CDR1 MNHEY and CDR2 SVGAGI. V was cut by 6 bases and J by 5 bases, with 11 bases left in between. The CDR3 DNA reads TGTGCCAGCAGGTTCTTTAGCAACGAGCAGTACTTC. Translating gives CASRFFSNEQYF.

The rearrangement links TRBV5-6 to TRBJ1-6; a weak D match, TRBD1 (6 bases). V was shortened by 5 bases and J by 6 bases, with 15 bases between the two germline ends. This CDR3 has 15 residues. From germline, CDR1 is SGHDT and CDR2 YYEEEE. The CDR3 spells CASREQGRGNSPLHF. CDR3 sequence (DNA): TGTGCCAGCAGGGAGCAGGGGAGAGGTAATTCACCCCTCCACTTT.

The sample holds a few counts of this clone. The rearrangement links TRBV27 to TRBJ1-2; possible D gene TRBD1, 6 bases. V lost 8 bases to trimming and J lost 4 bases, with 14 bases between them. Germline lookup yields CDR1 MNHEY and CDR2 SMNVEV (reference sequence). CDR3 length: 13 residues. The CDR3 nucleotides read TGTGCCAGCCGAAGGGCACAGGGCTATGGCTACACCTTC. Protein: CASRRAQGYGYTF.

The CDR3 sequence is CSASKGTSGRDNEQFF. As DNA, the CDR3 is TGCAGTGCTAGTAAGGGGACTAGCGGGAGGGACAATGAGCAGTTCTTC. This rearrangement joins TRBV20-1 to TRBJ2-1; 16 bases map to TRBD2. Germline loops: CDR1 DFQATT, CDR2 SNEGSKA (reference sequence). This CDR3 is 16 amino acids long. Trimming took 3 bases from V and 5 from J; bases not matched to a gene: 4.

The V gene is TRBV11-3, the J gene TRBJ2-1, with D possibly being TRBD1 (6 bases). V lost 6 bases to trimming and J lost 9 bases, with 12 bases between them. Germline V gene data show CDR1 as SGHNT and CDR2 as YENEEA. This CDR3 has 12 residues. CDR3 amino acids: CASSPTGIEQFF. CDR3 bases: TGTGCCAGCAGTCCAACAGGGATTGAGCAGTTCTTC.

This sequence joins TRBV24-1 and TRBJ1-2, with a weak D call TRBD1 (5 bases). CDR3 size: 13 residues. V was shortened by 5 bases and J by 6 bases, with 12 bases between the two germline ends. Germline-derived CDR1 and CDR2 are KGHDR and SFDVKD. Here the CDR3 reads CATSVPGGDGYTF. The CDR3 nucleotides read TGTGCCACCAGTGTGCCGGGGGGGGATGGCTACACCTTC.

Points on this clone: Other nucleotide sequences in the sample specify the same CDR3. The rearrangement joins TRBV19 to TRBJ2-2, with a possible D match to TRBD2 (6 bases). CDR1 is LNHDA and CDR2 is SQIVND in the germline V gene (reference sequence). Trimming removed 5 bases at V and 3 bases at J, with 16 bases between. The CDR3 extends over 16 amino acids. CDR3 in amino acids: CASSWTGVPDTGELFF. Here the CDR3 DNA reads TGTGCCAGTAGTTGGACGGGAGTACCGGACACCGGGGAGCTGTTTTTT.

CDR3: CASSDGLLSGNTIYF. CDR3 sequence (DNA): TGTGCCAGCAGCGACGGACTGCTCTCTGGAAACACCATATATTTT. This chain links TRBV9 with TRBJ1-3; D gene uncertain. V was pared by 3 bases and J by 0 bases, with 10 bases between. The CDR3 loop spans 15 amino acids. Germline loops: CDR1 SGDLS, CDR2 YYNGEE.

The chain joins TRBV7-8 to TRBJ2-7; the match to TRBD1 covers 7 bases. The germline gives CDR1 SGHVS, CDR2 FQNEAQ. With 9 bases clipped from V and 3 bases from J, the junction kept 11 bases outside the gene matches. There are 14 residues in the CDR3. Written as DNA, the CDR3 is TGTGCCAGAAGAGGGGGCAGGGGGAACTACGAGCAGTACTTC. This translates into CARRGGRGNYEQYF.

This chain links TRBV12-3 or TRBV12-4 with TRBJ1-2; TRBD1 agrees at 7 bases. Trimming removed 7 bases from V and 4 bases from J; junction bases left unmatched: 6. The CDR3 covers 13 residues. CDR3 amino acids: CASTPGQSYGYTF. Written as DNA, the CDR3 is TGTGCCAGCACTCCGGGACAGTCCTATGGCTACACCTTC.

The CDR3 reads CASSQEGVRQGDEAFF. DNA for the CDR3: TGCGCCAGCAGCCAAGAAGGGGTGAGACAGGGTGATGAAGCTTTCTTT. This chain links TRBV4-1 with TRBJ1-1, with TRBD1 matching 7 bases. CDR1 is MGHRA and CDR2 is YSYEKL in the germline V gene. The CDR3 is made up of 16 amino acids. V trimming: 0 bases; J trimming: 7 bases; junction bases outside the gene matches: 11.

This rearrangement joins TRBV24-1 to TRBJ2-7; 8 bases are shared with TRBD1. The germline V gene has CDR1 KGHDR and CDR2 SFDVKD. The CDR3 totals 17 residues. V was pared by 2 bases and J by 7 bases, with 15 bases of the junction left unmatched. The CDR3 DNA reads as TGTGCCACCAGTGATTCAGGCGAACAGGGGGGCTTGGGGGAGCAGTACTTC. Translated, it gives CATSDSGEQGGLGEQYF.

The chain carries TRBV5-6 and TRBJ1-1; unclear D gene. V shed 5 bases and J shed 2 bases, with 10 bases lying between them. Germline V lookup: CDR1 SGHDT, CDR2 YYEEEE. The CDR3 has 13 residues. CDR3 loop: CASRGSYNTEAFF. The CDR3 DNA follows: TGTGCCAGCAGGGGCAGCTACAACACTGAAGCTTTCTTT.